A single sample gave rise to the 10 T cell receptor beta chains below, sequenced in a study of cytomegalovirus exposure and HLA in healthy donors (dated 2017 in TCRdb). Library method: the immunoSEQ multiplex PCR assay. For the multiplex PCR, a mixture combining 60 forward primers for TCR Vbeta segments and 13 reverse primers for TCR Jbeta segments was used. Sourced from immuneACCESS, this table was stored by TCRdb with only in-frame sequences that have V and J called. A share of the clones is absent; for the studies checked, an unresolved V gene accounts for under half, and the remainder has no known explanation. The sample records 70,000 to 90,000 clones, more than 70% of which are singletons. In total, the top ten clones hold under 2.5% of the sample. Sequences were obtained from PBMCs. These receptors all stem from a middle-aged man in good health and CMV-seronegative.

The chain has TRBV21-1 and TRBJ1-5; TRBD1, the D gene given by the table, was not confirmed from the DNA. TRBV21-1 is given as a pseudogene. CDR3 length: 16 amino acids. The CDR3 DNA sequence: TGTGCCAGCAGCAAAGAAGGGGGCATTAGCAATCAGCCCCAGCATTTT. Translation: CASSKEGGISNQPQHF.

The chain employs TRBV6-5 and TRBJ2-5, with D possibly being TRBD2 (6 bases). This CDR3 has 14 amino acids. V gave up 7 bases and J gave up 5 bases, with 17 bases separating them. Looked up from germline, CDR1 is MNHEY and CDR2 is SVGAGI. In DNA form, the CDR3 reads TGTGCCAGCAAGGAGGGGAATCGTGGGGAGACCCAGTACTTC. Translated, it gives CASKEGNRGETQYF.

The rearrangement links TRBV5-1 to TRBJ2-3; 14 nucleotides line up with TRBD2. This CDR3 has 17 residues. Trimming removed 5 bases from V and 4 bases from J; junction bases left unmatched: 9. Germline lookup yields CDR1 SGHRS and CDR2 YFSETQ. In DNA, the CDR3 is TGCGCCAGCAGACAAGGACTAGCGGGGGGTAATGCAGATACGCAGTATTTT. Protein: CASRQGLAGGNADTQYF.

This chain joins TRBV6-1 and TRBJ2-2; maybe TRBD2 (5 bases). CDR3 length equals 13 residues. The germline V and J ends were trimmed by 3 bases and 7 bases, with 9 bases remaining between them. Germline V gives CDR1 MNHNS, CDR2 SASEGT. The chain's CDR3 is CASSDRLRGELFF. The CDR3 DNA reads TGTGCCAGCAGTGACAGACTACGCGGGGAGCTGTTTTTT.

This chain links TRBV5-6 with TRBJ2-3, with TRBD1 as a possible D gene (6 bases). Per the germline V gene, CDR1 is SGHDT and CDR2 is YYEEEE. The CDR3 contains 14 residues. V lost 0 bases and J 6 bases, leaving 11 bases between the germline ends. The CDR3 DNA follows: TGTGCCAGCAGCTTGGGGACAGTCTTGGATACGCAGTATTTT. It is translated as CASSLGTVLDTQYF. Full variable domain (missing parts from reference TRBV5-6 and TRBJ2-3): DAGVTQSPTHLIKTRGQQVTLRCSPKSGHDTVSWYQQALGQGPQFIFQYYEEEERQRGNFPDRFSGHQFPNYSSELNVNALLLGDSALYLCASSLGTVLDTQYFGPGTRLTVL.

The CDR3 nucleotides are TGTGCCAGCAAGGGGGTAGAGGGCTACACCTTC. The encoded protein is CASKGVEGYTF. V usage is TRBV9 and J usage is TRBJ1-2; the D gene is possibly TRBD1 (6 bases). Germline CDR1 SGDLS, CDR2 YYNGEE. V lost 6 bases and J 8 bases, leaving 11 bases between the germline ends. This CDR3 spans 11 amino acids.

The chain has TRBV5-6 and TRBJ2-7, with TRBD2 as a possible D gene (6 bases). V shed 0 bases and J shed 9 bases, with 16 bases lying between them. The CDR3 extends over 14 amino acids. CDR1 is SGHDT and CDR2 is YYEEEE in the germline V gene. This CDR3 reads CASSLGSGSNGQYF. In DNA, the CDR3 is TGTGCCAGCAGCTTGGGCAGCGGGTCTAACGGGCAGTACTTC. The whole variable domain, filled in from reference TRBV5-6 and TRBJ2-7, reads DAGVTQSPTHLIKTRGQQVTLRCSPKSGHDTVSWYQQALGQGPQFIFQYYEEEERQRGNFPDRFSGHQFPNYSSELNVNALLLGDSALYLCASSLGSGSNGQYFGPGTRLTVT.

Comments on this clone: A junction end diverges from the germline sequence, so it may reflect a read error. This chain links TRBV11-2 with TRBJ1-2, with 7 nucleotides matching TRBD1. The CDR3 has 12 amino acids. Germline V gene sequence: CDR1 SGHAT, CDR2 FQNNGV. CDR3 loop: CASSPHRGRLDF. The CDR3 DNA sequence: TGTGCCAGCAGCCCTCACAGGGGAAGGCTGGACTTC.

As DNA, the CDR3 is TGCAGTGCTAGAGAGTATACTGAAGCTTTCTTT. It encodes CSAREYTEAFF. The chain joins TRBV20-1 to TRBJ1-1, with D unresolved. Germline CDR1 reads DFQATT; CDR2 reads SNEGSKA (reference sequence). V gave up 0 bases and J gave up 5 bases, with 4 bases separating them. The CDR3 spans 11 residues.

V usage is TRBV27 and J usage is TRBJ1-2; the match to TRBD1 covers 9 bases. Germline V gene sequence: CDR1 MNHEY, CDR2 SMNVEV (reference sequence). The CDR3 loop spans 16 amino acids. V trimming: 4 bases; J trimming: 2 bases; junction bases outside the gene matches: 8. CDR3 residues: CASSSHWDRANYGYTF. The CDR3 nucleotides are TGTGCCAGCAGTTCGCACTGGGACAGGGCCAACTATGGCTACACCTTC.